These T cell receptor beta chains were read from a single sample in a study of glioma-infiltrating T cells after dendritic cell vaccination. TCRdb's copy holds only in-frame clones and misses some; the assay was immunoSEQ multiplex PCR. The table records approximately 82,000 clones, 70% to 90% of them present only once. This sample comprised blood, obtained before dendritic cell vaccination. These receptors all stem from a human donor with glioblastoma. Both conserved end residues are part of each CDR3. The order of the fields is D gene, J gene, clone size, V gene, CDR3 protein, CDR3 DNA. A D gene is named only where the DNA matches it firmly. For some rows the clone size is stated as once, few or many, or as a class when expanded; others skip it.

d_gene: TRBD1
j_gene: TRBJ1-4
abundance: NA
v_gene: TRBV7-9
CDR3aa: CASSSTGFNEKLFF
CDR3nt: TGTGCCAGCAGCTCGACAGGGTTTAATGAAAAACTGTTTTTT

d_gene: TRBD1
j_gene: TRBJ2-1
abundance: NA
v_gene: TRBV6-1
CDR3aa: CASSRTGGGDEQFF
CDR3nt: TGTGCCAGCAGTCGGACAGGGGGCGGGGATGAGCAGTTCTTC

d_gene: TRBD1
j_gene: TRBJ2-7
abundance: NA
v_gene: TRBV5-1
CDR3aa: CASKTGTGSFYEQYF
CDR3nt: TGCGCCAGCAAGACCGGGACAGGGTCTTTTTACGAGCAGTACTTC

d_gene: NA
j_gene: TRBJ2-3
abundance: NA
v_gene: TRBV7-2
CDR3aa: CASSLLQLDTQYF
CDR3nt: TGTGCCAGCAGCTTACTACAGCTAGATACGCAGTATTTT

d_gene: TRBD2
j_gene: TRBJ2-7
abundance: NA
v_gene: TRBV15
CDR3aa: CATISPRWEGDEQYF
CDR3nt: TGTGCCACCATCAGCCCTCGGTGGGAGGGTGACGAGCAGTACTTC

d_gene: NA
j_gene: TRBJ2-6
abundance: NA
v_gene: TRBV9
CDR3aa: CASSVGGGRNSGANVLTF
CDR3nt: TGTGCCAGCAGCGTAGGAGGGGGACGAAACTCTGGGGCCAACGTCCTGACTTTC

d_gene: NA
j_gene: TRBJ2-2
abundance: NA
v_gene: TRBV27
CDR3aa: CASSFRGTGELFF
CDR3nt: TGTGCCAGCAGTTTTAGGGGCACCGGGGAGCTGTTTTTT

d_gene: NA
j_gene: TRBJ2-7
abundance: NA
v_gene: TRBV2
CDR3aa: CASSDEGFYEQYF
CDR3nt: TGTGCCAGCAGTGACGAGGGATTCTACGAGCAGTACTTC

d_gene: NA
j_gene: TRBJ1-5
abundance: NA
v_gene: TRBV10-3
CDR3aa: CAISESRRDNQPQHF
CDR3nt: TGTGCCATCAGTGAGTCGCGCAGGGACAATCAGCCCCAGCATTTT

d_gene: TRBD1
j_gene: TRBJ2-7
abundance: NA
v_gene: TRBV15
CDR3aa: CATSRGWDRGPEQYF
CDR3nt: TGTGCCACCAGCAGAGGCTGGGACAGGGGGCCCGAGCAGTACTTC

d_gene: TRBD2
j_gene: TRBJ2-3
abundance: NA
v_gene: TRBV7-8
CDR3aa: CASSFDPGLAGVRTDTQYF
CDR3nt: TGTGCCAGCAGCTTTGACCCGGGACTAGCGGGGGTGCGGACAGATACGCAGTATTTT

d_gene: NA
j_gene: TRBJ1-1
abundance: NA
v_gene: TRBV5-1
CDR3aa: CASSLEVRLGDAFF
CDR3nt: TGCGCCAGCAGCTTGGAAGTCCGCCTCGGGGATGCTTTCTTT

d_gene: NA
j_gene: TRBJ1-2
abundance: NA
v_gene: TRBV29-1
CDR3aa: CSAVTPELGYTF
CDR3nt: TGCAGCGCTGTGACACCCGAACTGGGCTACACCTTC

d_gene: TRBD1
j_gene: TRBJ2-7
abundance: NA
v_gene: TRBV5-1
CDR3aa: CASADPQGSNEQYF
CDR3nt: TGCGCCAGCGCGGACCCACAGGGGTCCAACGAGCAGTACTTC

d_gene: NA
j_gene: TRBJ2-3
abundance: NA
v_gene: TRBV5-1
CDR3aa: CASSLQGFSTDTQYF
CDR3nt: TGCGCCAGCAGCCTGCAGGGTTTTAGCACAGATACGCAGTATTTT

d_gene: NA
j_gene: TRBJ1-1
abundance: NA
v_gene: TRBV5-6
CDR3aa: CASSPQYRVDTEAFF
CDR3nt: TGTGCCAGCAGCCCTCAGTACAGGGTCGACACTGAAGCTTTCTTT

d_gene: NA
j_gene: TRBJ2-7
abundance: NA
v_gene: TRBV2
CDR3aa: CASNEKGANYEQYF
CDR3nt: TGTGCCAGCAACGAGAAAGGGGCCAACTACGAGCAGTACTTC

d_gene: TRBD2
j_gene: TRBJ2-1
abundance: NA
v_gene: TRBV9
CDR3aa: CASSTSGSSYNEQFF
CDR3nt: TGTGCCAGCAGCACAAGCGGGAGCTCCTACAATGAGCAGTTCTTC

d_gene: TRBD2
j_gene: TRBJ2-7
abundance: few
v_gene: TRBV5-1
CDR3aa: CASSLTSGNSYEQYF
CDR3nt: TGCGCCAGCAGCTTGACTAGCGGGAACTCCTACGAGCAGTACTTC

d_gene: NA
j_gene: TRBJ1-2
abundance: NA
v_gene: TRBV27
CDR3aa: CASSTSAGGYGYTF
CDR3nt: TGTGCCAGCAGTACTTCTGCGGGGGGCTATGGCTACACCTTC

d_gene: TRBD1
j_gene: TRBJ2-7
abundance: NA
v_gene: TRBV7-3
CDR3aa: CASTLTGSPPRPYEQYF
CDR3nt: TGTGCCAGCACCCTGACAGGGTCCCCACCCCGACCCTACGAGCAGTACTTC

d_gene: TRBD1
j_gene: TRBJ2-1
abundance: NA
v_gene: TRBV18
CDR3aa: CASSQTGTDYNEQFF
CDR3nt: TGTGCCAGCTCGCAGACCGGGACAGATTACAATGAGCAGTTCTTC

d_gene: NA
j_gene: TRBJ2-7
abundance: NA
v_gene: TRBV19
CDR3aa: CASSITGTLRSYEQYF
CDR3nt: TGTGCCAGTAGTATCACCGGGACACTCCGCTCCTACGAGCAGTACTTC

d_gene: NA
j_gene: TRBJ2-5
abundance: NA
v_gene: TRBV4-2
CDR3aa: CASSHPPGETQYF
CDR3nt: TGTGCCAGCAGCCATCCTCCGGGTGAGACCCAGTACTTC

d_gene: NA
j_gene: TRBJ1-2
abundance: NA
v_gene: TRBV29-1
CDR3aa: CSVDSRGGDYGYTF
CDR3nt: TGCAGCGTTGACTCGCGCGGGGGCGACTATGGCTACACCTTC

d_gene: TRBD2
j_gene: TRBJ2-3
abundance: NA
v_gene: TRBV7-6
CDR3aa: CASSLASGSITNTQYF
CDR3nt: TGTGCCAGCAGCTTAGCTAGCGGGAGTATTACGAATACGCAGTATTTT

d_gene: NA
j_gene: TRBJ1-1
abundance: NA
v_gene: TRBV6-4
CDR3aa: CASSPRGAPIRNTEAFF
CDR3nt: TGTGCCAGCAGTCCCCGGGGGGCCCCCATCAGGAACACTGAAGCTTTCTTT

d_gene: NA
j_gene: TRBJ1-5
abundance: NA
v_gene: TRBV5-4
CDR3aa: CASSLQGRDQPQHF
CDR3nt: TGTGCCAGCAGCCTACAGGGACGGGATCAGCCCCAGCATTTT

d_gene: TRBD1
j_gene: TRBJ1-4
abundance: NA
v_gene: TRBV27
CDR3aa: CASSRAPTGGLEKLFF
CDR3nt: TGTGCCAGCAGCCGGGCTCCGACAGGGGGTTTGGAAAAACTGTTTTTT

d_gene: NA
j_gene: TRBJ1-5
abundance: NA
v_gene: TRBV4-1
CDR3aa: CASSQTESHSNQPQHF
CDR3nt: TGCGCCAGCAGTCAGACAGAGTCACATAGCAATCAGCCCCAGCATTTT

d_gene: NA
j_gene: TRBJ2-7
abundance: NA
v_gene: TRBV21-1
CDR3aa: CAAGAVTYEQYF
CDR3nt: TGTGCGGCAGGGGCGGTGACCTACGAGCAGTACTTC

d_gene: NA
j_gene: TRBJ1-1
abundance: few
v_gene: TRBV6-5
CDR3aa: CASSAGPAVEAFF
CDR3nt: TGTGCCAGCAGTGCAGGGCCAGCTGTGGAAGCTTTCTTT

d_gene: NA
j_gene: TRBJ1-2
abundance: NA
v_gene: TRBV27
CDR3aa: CASSFRVRDGYTF
CDR3nt: TGTGCCAGCAGTTTTCGGGTCCGGGATGGCTACACCTTC

d_gene: NA
j_gene: TRBJ2-5
abundance: NA
v_gene: TRBV5-4
CDR3aa: CASSFASVQETQYF
CDR3nt: TGTGCCAGCAGCTTTGCTAGCGTCCAAGAGACCCAGTACTTC

d_gene: NA
j_gene: TRBJ1-6
abundance: NA
v_gene: TRBV19
CDR3aa: CASSIRGNGNSPLHF
CDR3nt: TGTGCCAGTAGTATTCGAGGGAATGGCAATTCACCCCTCCACTTT

d_gene: TRBD2
j_gene: TRBJ2-3
abundance: NA
v_gene: TRBV4-1
CDR3aa: CARRTSGGTDTQYF
CDR3nt: TGCGCCAGGAGGACTAGCGGGGGCACAGATACGCAGTATTTT

d_gene: TRBD1
j_gene: TRBJ1-4
abundance: NA
v_gene: TRBV5-1
CDR3aa: CASSSGQGAAGEKLFF
CDR3nt: TGCGCCAGCAGCTCCGGACAGGGGGCCGCGGGTGAAAAACTGTTTTTT

d_gene: NA
j_gene: TRBJ1-1
abundance: NA
v_gene: TRBV5-4
CDR3aa: CASSLGGQGSTEAFF
CDR3nt: TGTGCCAGCAGCTTGGGGGGGCAGGGGAGCACTGAAGCTTTCTTT

d_gene: TRBD1
j_gene: TRBJ2-3
abundance: NA
v_gene: TRBV10-3
CDR3aa: CAISERGLGDTQYF
CDR3nt: TGTGCCATCAGTGAAAGGGGGCTGGGAGATACGCAGTATTTT

d_gene: NA
j_gene: TRBJ1-2
abundance: NA
v_gene: TRBV5-6
CDR3aa: CASSPRPGVGYGYTF
CDR3nt: TGTGCCAGCAGTCCCAGGCCGGGGGTTGGGTATGGCTACACCTTC

d_gene: NA
j_gene: TRBJ2-5
abundance: NA
v_gene: TRBV5-1
CDR3aa: CASSPGEIRQETQYF
CDR3nt: TGCGCCAGCAGCCCCGGGGAAATAAGACAAGAGACCCAGTACTTC

d_gene: NA
j_gene: TRBJ2-3
abundance: NA
v_gene: TRBV13
CDR3aa: CASSLAPPGDTQYF
CDR3nt: TGTGCCAGCAGCTTAGCGCCTCCGGGGGATACGCAGTATTTT

d_gene: NA
j_gene: TRBJ1-4
abundance: NA
v_gene: TRBV6-5
CDR3aa: CASSYSTLTGSEKLFF
CDR3nt: TGTGCCAGCAGTTACTCGACCCTTACAGGGAGTGAAAAACTGTTTTTT

d_gene: NA
j_gene: TRBJ1-1
abundance: NA
v_gene: TRBV9
CDR3aa: CASSGGSFTEAFF
CDR3nt: TGTGCCAGCAGCGGAGGCTCGTTCACTGAAGCTTTCTTT

d_gene: TRBD2
j_gene: TRBJ2-5
abundance: NA
v_gene: TRBV4-2
CDR3aa: CASSQELAGGNQETQYF
CDR3nt: TGTGCCAGCAGCCAAGAGTTGGCGGGGGGGAACCAAGAGACCCAGTACTTC

d_gene: TRBD1
j_gene: TRBJ1-1
abundance: NA
v_gene: TRBV5-1
CDR3aa: CASSEGQGATEAFF
CDR3nt: TGCGCCAGCAGCGAGGGACAGGGGGCCACTGAAGCTTTCTTT